This T cell receptor (beta chain) was sequenced during a study of T cell responses to AZD1222 COVID-19 vaccine. About the study: Second-dose timings of about 4 or about 12 weeks were pooled. Study-wide points: Of the AZD1222 recipients, only 6 or 7 were seropositive at baseline. Mapped onto spike, vaccine-associated CD4 TCRs spanned it and were dominant at 160-218 and 743-854.

Assay used: immunoSEQ multiplex PCR; TCRdb lists only in-frame clones, some missing. The sample comprises 150,000 or so clones, 90% of which are singletons, and about 7% rests with the top ten. Details on this clone: The antigen is not known.

The CDR3 runs to 15 residues. The V and J ends lost 3 bases and 0 bases, in that order; junction bases with no gene match: 6. The germline V gene encodes CDR1 SGHDT and CDR2 YYEEEE. The sequence was obtained from an adult in good health. The chain couples TRBV5-6 to TRBJ2-7; TRBD1 agrees at 7 bases. Specimen: peripheral blood, collected on day 0 of AZD1222 vaccination. CDR3 amino acids: CASSSGTESSYEQYF. CDR3 DNA sequence: TGTGCCAGCAGCTCCGGGACAGAGAGCTCCTACGAGCAGTACTTC.